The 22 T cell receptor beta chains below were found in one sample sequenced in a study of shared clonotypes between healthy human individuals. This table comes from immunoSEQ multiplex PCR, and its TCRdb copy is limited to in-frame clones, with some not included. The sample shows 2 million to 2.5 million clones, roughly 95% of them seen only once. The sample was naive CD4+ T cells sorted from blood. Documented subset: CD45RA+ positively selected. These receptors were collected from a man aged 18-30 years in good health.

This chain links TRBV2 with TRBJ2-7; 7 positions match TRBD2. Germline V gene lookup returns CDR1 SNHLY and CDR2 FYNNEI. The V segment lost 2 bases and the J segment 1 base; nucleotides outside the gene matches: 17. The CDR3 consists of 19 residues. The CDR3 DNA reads TGTGCCAGCAGTGAATTTCCCCCACCAGCTAGCGGAATTTCCTACGAGCAGTACTTC. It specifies CASSEFPPPASGISYEQYF.

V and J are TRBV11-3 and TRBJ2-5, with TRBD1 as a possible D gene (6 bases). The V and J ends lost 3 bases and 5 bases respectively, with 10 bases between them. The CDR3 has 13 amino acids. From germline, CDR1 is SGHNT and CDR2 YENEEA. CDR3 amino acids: CASSFRGPETQYF. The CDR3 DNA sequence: TGTGCCAGCAGCTTCAGGGGCCCGGAGACCCAGTACTTC.

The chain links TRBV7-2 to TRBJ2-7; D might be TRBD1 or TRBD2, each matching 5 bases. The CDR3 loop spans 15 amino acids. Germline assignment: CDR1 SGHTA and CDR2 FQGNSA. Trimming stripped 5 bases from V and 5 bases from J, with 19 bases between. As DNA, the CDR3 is TGTGCCAGCAGCCCGGGGCGTGACCGAAACAACGAGCAGTACTTC. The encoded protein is CASSPGRDRNNEQYF. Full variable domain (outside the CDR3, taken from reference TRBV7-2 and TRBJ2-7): GAGVSQSPSNKVTEKGKDVELRCDPISGHTALYWYRQSLGQGLEFLIYFQGNSAPDKSGLPSDRFSAERTGGSVSTLTIQRTQQEDSAVYLCASSPGRDRNNEQYFGPGTRLTVT.

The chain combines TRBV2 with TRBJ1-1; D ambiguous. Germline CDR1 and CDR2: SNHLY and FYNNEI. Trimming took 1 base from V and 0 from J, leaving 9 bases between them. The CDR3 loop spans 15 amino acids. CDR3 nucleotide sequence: TGTGCCAGCAGTGAAGACACCACATTGAACACTGAAGCTTTCTTT. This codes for CASSEDTTLNTEAFF. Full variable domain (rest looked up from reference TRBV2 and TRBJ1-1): EPEVTQTPSHQVTQMGQEVILRCVPISNHLYFYWYRQILGQKVEFLVSFYNNEISEKSEIFDDQFSVERPDGSNFTLKIRSTKLEDSAMYFCASSEDTTLNTEAFFGQGTRLTVV.

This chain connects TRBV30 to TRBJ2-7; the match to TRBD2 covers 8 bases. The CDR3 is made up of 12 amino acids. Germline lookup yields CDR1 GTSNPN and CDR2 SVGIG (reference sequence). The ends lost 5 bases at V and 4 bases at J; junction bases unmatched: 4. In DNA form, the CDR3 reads TGTGCCTGGGACGGGGGGGCGTACGAGCAGTACTTC. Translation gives CAWDGGAYEQYF.

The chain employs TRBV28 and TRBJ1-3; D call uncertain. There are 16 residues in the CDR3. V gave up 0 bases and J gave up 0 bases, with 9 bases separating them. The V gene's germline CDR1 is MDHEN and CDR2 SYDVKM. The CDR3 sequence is CASSLWKWSSGNTIYF. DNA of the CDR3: TGTGCCAGCAGTTTATGGAAGTGGAGCTCTGGAAACACCATATATTTT.

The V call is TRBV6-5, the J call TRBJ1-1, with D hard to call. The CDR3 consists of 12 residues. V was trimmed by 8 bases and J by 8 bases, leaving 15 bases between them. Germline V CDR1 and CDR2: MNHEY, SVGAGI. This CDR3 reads CASGLVGVEAFF. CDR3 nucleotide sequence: TGTGCCAGCGGACTGGTCGGGGTGGAAGCTTTCTTT.

The CDR3 nucleotides read TGTGCCAGCAGTTACCGGACAGACTACAATGAGCAGTTCTTC. This translates into CASSYRTDYNEQFF. The J gene is TRBJ2-1, the V gene TRBV6-5, with D perhaps matching TRBD1 (6 bases). Trimming removed 2 bases at V and 3 bases at J, with 8 bases between. Germline V gene sequence: CDR1 MNHEY, CDR2 SVGAGI. The CDR3 totals 14 residues.

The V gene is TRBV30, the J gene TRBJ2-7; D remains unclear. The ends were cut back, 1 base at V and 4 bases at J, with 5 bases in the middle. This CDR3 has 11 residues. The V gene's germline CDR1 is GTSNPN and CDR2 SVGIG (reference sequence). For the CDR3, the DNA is TGTGCCTGGAGTGCAGAATACGAGCAGTACTTC. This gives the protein CAWSAEYEQYF.

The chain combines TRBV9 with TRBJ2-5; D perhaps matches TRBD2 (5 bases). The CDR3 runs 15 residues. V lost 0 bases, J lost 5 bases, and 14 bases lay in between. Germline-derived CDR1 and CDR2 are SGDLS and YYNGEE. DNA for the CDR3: TGTGCCAGCAGCGTAGAGATAGCGAGTAGGGAGACCCAGTACTTC. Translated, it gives CASSVEIASRETQYF.

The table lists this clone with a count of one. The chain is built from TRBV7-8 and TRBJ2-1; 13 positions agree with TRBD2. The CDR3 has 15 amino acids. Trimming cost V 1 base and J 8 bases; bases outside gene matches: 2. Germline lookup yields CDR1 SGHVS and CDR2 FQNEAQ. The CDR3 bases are TGTGCCAGCAGCTTAGGGACTAGCGGGAGCTATGAGCAGTTCTTC. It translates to CASSLGTSGSYEQFF.

CDR3 amino acids: CASSETGGLETQYF. Written as DNA, the CDR3 is TGCGCCAGCAGTGAGACAGGGGGTCTGGAGACCCAGTACTTC. The chain is built from TRBV10-2 and TRBJ2-5; TRBD1 matches 8 bases. Germline V lookup: CDR1 WSHSY, CDR2 SAAADI. CDR3 length: 14 amino acids. The junction had 4 bases not matched to a gene; V was cut back by 2 bases and J by 5 bases.

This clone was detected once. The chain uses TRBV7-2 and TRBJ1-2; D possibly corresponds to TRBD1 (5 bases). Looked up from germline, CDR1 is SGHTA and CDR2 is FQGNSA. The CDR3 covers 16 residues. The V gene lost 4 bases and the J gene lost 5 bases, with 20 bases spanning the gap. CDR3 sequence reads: CASSWTGTQGGYGYTF. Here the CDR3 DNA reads TGTGCCAGCAGCTGGACCGGGACGCAAGGTGGTTATGGCTACACCTTC. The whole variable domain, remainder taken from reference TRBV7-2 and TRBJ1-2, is GAGVSQSPSNKVTEKGKDVELRCDPISGHTALYWYRQSLGQGLEFLIYFQGNSAPDKSGLPSDRFSAERTGGSVSTLTIQRTQQEDSAVYLCASSWTGTQGGYGYTFGSGTRLTVV.

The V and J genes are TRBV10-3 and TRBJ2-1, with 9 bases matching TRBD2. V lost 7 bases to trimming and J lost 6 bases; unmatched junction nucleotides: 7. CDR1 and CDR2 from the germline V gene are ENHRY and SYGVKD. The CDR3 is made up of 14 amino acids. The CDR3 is CAITEGGRGNEQFF. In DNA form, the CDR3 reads TGTGCCATCACCGAGGGCGGGAGGGGCAATGAGCAGTTCTTC.

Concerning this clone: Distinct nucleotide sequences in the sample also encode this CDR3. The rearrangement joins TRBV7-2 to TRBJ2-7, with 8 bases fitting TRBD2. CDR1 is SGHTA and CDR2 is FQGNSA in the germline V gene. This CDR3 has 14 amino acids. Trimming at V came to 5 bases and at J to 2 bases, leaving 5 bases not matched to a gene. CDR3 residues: CASSLGRATYEQYF. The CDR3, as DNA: TGTGCCAGCAGCCTCGGGAGGGCCACCTACGAGCAGTACTTC.

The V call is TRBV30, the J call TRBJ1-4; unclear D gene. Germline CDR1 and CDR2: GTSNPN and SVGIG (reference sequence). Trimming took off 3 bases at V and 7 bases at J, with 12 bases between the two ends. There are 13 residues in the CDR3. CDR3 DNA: TGTGCCTGGAGGCCCCGGAACGGTGAAAAACTGTTTTTT. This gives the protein CAWRPRNGEKLFF.

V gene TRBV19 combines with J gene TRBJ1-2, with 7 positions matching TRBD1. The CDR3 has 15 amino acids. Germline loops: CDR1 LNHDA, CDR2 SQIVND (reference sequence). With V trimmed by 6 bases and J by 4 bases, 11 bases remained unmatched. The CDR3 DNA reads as TGTGCCAGTAGCAGACCTGGGGACAGCGCCTATGGCTACACCTTC. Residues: CASSRPGDSAYGYTF.

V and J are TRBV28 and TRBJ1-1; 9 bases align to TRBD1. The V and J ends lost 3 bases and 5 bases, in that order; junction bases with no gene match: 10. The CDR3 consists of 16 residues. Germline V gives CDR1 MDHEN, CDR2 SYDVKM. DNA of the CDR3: TGTGCCAGCAGTTTCTTACCGGGACAGGGAGGGACTGAAGCTTTCTTT. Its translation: CASSFLPGQGGTEAFF.

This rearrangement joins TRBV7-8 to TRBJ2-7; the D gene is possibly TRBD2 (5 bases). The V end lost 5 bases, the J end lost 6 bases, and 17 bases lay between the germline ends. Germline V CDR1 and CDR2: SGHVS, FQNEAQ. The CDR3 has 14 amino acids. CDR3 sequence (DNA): TGTGCCAGCAGCCCCCGATCGTCTAGCCTCGAGCAGTACTTC. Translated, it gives CASSPRSSSLEQYF.

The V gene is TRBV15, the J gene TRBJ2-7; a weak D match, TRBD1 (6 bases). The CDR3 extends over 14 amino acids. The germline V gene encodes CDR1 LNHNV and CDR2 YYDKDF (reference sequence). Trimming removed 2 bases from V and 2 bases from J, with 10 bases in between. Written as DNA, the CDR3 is TGTGCCACCAGCAGACAGGACAGAGCCTACGAGCAGTACTTC. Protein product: CATSRQDRAYEQYF.

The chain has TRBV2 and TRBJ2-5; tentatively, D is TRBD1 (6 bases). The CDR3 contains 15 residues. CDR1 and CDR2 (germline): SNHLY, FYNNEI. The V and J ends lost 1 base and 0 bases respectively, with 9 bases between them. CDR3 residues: CASSEVRTDQETQYF. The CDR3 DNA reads TGTGCCAGCAGTGAAGTTAGGACAGACCAAGAGACCCAGTACTTC.

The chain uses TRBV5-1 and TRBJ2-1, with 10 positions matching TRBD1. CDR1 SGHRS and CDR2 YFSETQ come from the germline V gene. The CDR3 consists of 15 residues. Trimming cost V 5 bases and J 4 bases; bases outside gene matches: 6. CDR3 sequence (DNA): TGCGCCAGCAGACAAGGACAGGGGGGTTACAATGAGCAGTTCTTC. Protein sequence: CASRQGQGGYNEQFF.